Below are 3 T cell receptor beta chains sequenced from a single sample in a study of OX40 agonist ivuxolimab in advanced cancers. Assay: immunoSEQ multiplex PCR; the TCRdb copy retains only in-frame clones and omits some. The sample includes approximately 86,000 clones, more than 70% seen only once; the top ten take 6.5%. This sample comprised CD4+ or CD8+ T cells sorted from blood, obtained in a trial of the OX40 agonist ivuxolimab. Source of these receptors: an adult with an advanced solid tumor such as melanoma, head and neck, liver or kidney cancer.

The chain employs TRBV2 and TRBJ1-1, with 7 nucleotides matching TRBD1. J lost 0 bases, V lost 6 bases, and 4 bases had no gene match. The CDR3 has 14 residues. Per germline, CDR1 SNHLY and CDR2 FYNNEI. The CDR3, as DNA: TGTGCCAGCAGATACAGGGGATTGAACACTGAAGCTTTCTTT. Amino acids: CASRYRGLNTEAFF. The full variable domain, in which reference TRBV2 and TRBJ1-1 provide the parts outside the CDR3, is EPEVTQTPSHQVTQMGQEVILRCVPISNHLYFYWYRQILGQKVEFLVSFYNNEISEKSEIFDDQFSVERPDGSNFTLKIRSTKLEDSAMYFCASRYRGLNTEAFFGQGTRLTVV.

This chain joins TRBV7-2 and TRBJ1-2; D gene unclear. This CDR3 contains 15 residues. Between the trimmed V and J ends, which lost 1 base and 8 bases, there was a span of 17 bases. Germline V gene sequence: CDR1 SGHTA, CDR2 FQGNSA. The CDR3 region has the DNA TGTGCCAGCAGCTTAGGGGGAACGGCCTCCAGGGGCTACACCTTC. Its protein is CASSLGGTASRGYTF.

This chain connects TRBV6-1 to TRBJ1-2; 9 nucleotides agree with TRBD1. Trimming cost V 10 bases and J 6 bases; bases outside gene matches: 15. CDR3 length equals 15 residues. Germline V lookup: CDR1 MNHNS, CDR2 SASEGT. The CDR3 here is CATTTGGTGKNGYTF. CDR3 DNA: TGTGCCACCACTACTGGGGGGACAGGGAAGAATGGCTACACCTTC.